This TCR beta chain stems from a study of CD8 T cells in ankylosing spondylitis. This clonotype was seen a handful of times. The antigen is not known. The CDR3 spans 14 residues. V gave up 3 bases and J gave up 3 bases; unmatched junction bases: 5. TCRdb reprocessed the 5' RACE reads via MiXCR and lists one record per CDR3 protein. The sample has a few hundred thousand distinct CDR3 sequences, under 8.5% seen once; the top ten hold 14% to 15%. Study-level points and caveats: What seemed typical of ankylosing spondylitis blood was a TCR beta motif built from roughly eight highly homologous variants.

V and J are TRBV12-3 or TRBV12-4 and TRBJ2-7; 7 bases align to TRBD1. This TCR was sampled from a male donor with ankylosing spondylitis. The sample was blood, either unsorted or a sorted T cell fraction (not recorded which). CDR3: CASSLTGPIYEQYF. CDR3 nucleotides: TGTGCCAGCAGTTTGACAGGGCCTATCTACGAGCAGTACTTC.